Listed below are T cell receptor beta chains from one sample, sequenced in a study of T cell changes during pregnancy in multiple sclerosis. Assay used: immunoSEQ multiplex PCR; TCRdb lists only in-frame clones, some missing. The profile shows approximately 88,000 clones, approximately 95% of them singletons. The sample here was peripheral blood, taken in the first trimester of pregnancy. All receptors derive from a female donor with multiple sclerosis, enrolled in a pregnancy study. Both conserved end residues are part of each CDR3. A D gene is named only where the DNA matches it firmly. Size tells how often a clone was seen (once, few, many) or the class of an expanded clone, and some rows leave it out.

CASGPQGEAFF	TGTGCCAGCGGACCCCAGGGTGAAGCTTTCTTT	TRBJ1-1	NA	few	TRBV9
CASSSRTGELFF	TGTGCCAGCAGCTCCCGGACCGGGGAGCTGTTTTTT	TRBJ2-2	NA	few	TRBV9
CAILKGTSRTYEQYF	TGTGCCATCCTCAAGGGGACATCGAGGACCTACGAGCAGTACTTC	TRBJ2-7	NA	NA	TRBV10-3
CASSSARLAGGSGTQYF	TGTGCCAGCAGCTCGGCCCGACTAGCGGGGGGAAGTGGTACGCAGTATTTT	TRBJ2-3	TRBD2	NA	TRBV11-2
CASSFDSGNYGYTF	TGTGCCAGCAGTTTCGATTCAGGGAATTATGGCTACACCTTC	TRBJ1-2	NA	NA	TRBV27
CASTPRGGSYGYTF	TGTGCCAGCACCCCCCGGGGGGGATCCTATGGCTACACCTTC	TRBJ1-2	NA	NA	TRBV27
CASSVGASGNEQFF	TGTGCCAGCAGCGTGGGGGCTAGCGGAAATGAGCAGTTCTTC	TRBJ2-1	NA	NA	TRBV9
CASSRHPGGGSNTGELFF	TGTGCCAGCAGCCGTCATCCCGGGGGGGGGTCGAACACCGGGGAGCTGTTTTTT	TRBJ2-2	TRBD2	NA	TRBV7-2
CASSQGLGGGYTF	TGCGCCAGCAGCCAAGGCCTTGGAGGGGGCTACACCTTC	TRBJ1-2	NA	NA	TRBV4-1
CASGLVRGTEAFF	TGTGCTAGTGGTTTGGTTCGGGGCACTGAAGCTTTCTTT	TRBJ1-1	NA	NA	TRBV12-5
CASSVGLPNEQFF	TGTGCCAGTAGTGTGGGACTACCCAATGAGCAGTTCTTC	TRBJ2-1	TRBD2	NA	TRBV19
CASSQGQQGAYEQYF	TGCGCCAGCAGCCAAGGGCAACAGGGGGCGTACGAGCAGTACTTC	TRBJ2-7	TRBD1	NA	TRBV4-1
CASSLEGQGTEAFF	TGCGCCAGCAGCTTGGAGGGACAGGGCACTGAAGCTTTCTTT	TRBJ1-1	TRBD1	NA	TRBV5-1
CASSSRQNYGYTF	TGTGCCAGCAGTAGTCGCCAGAACTATGGCTACACCTTC	TRBJ1-2	NA	many	TRBV6-1
CASSLERGPHYEQYF	TGTGCCAGCAGCTTAGAGCGGGGGCCCCACTACGAGCAGTACTTC	TRBJ2-7	TRBD2	once	TRBV7-8
CASSPNRVTGELFF	TGTGCCAGCTCACCGAACAGGGTAACCGGGGAGCTGTTTTTT	TRBJ2-2	NA	once	TRBV18
CASSLRTGPDYGYTF	TGTGCCAGCAGCTTGCGGACAGGGCCGGACTATGGCTACACCTTC	TRBJ1-2	TRBD1	NA	TRBV7-3
CASSELGAYGYTF	TGTGCCAGCAGTGAATTAGGGGCCTATGGCTACACCTTC	TRBJ1-2	NA	NA	TRBV25-1
CASSPKQGANYGYTF	TGTGCCAGCAGCCCTAAACAGGGGGCGAACTATGGCTACACCTTC	TRBJ1-2	TRBD1	NA	TRBV14
CASSSDWGAPEQYF	TGTGCCAGCAGTTCGGACTGGGGAGCTCCGGAGCAGTACTTC	TRBJ2-7	NA	once	TRBV5-6
CAIRPTEGSPLHF	TGTGCCATCAGACCAACAGAGGGATCACCCCTCCACTTT	TRBJ1-6	NA	NA	TRBV10-3
CASRRGGELFF	TGTGCCAGCAGGCGTGGCGGGGAGCTGTTTTTT	TRBJ2-2	NA	NA	TRBV27
CASSVESEGVYGYTF	TGTGCCAGCAGCGTAGAAAGTGAGGGAGTCTATGGCTACACCTTC	TRBJ1-2	NA	once	TRBV9
CASTPRGSGTVPGAYNEQFF	TGTGCCAGTACCCCCAGAGGGTCCGGAACGGTCCCCGGGGCCTACAATGAGCAGTTCTTC	TRBJ2-1	NA	NA	TRBV19
CASSAPRGGGIPEAFF	TGTGCCAGCAGCGCTCCTCGGGGAGGGGGGATCCCTGAAGCTTTCTTT	TRBJ1-1	NA	NA	TRBV9
CASSLGGQEEEQYF	TGTGCCAGCAGCTTAGGAGGCCAAGAAGAAGAGCAGTACTTC	TRBJ2-7	NA	NA	TRBV7-9
CASSETDPGGTQYF	TGTGCCAGCAGCGAGACGGACCCGGGGGGAACCCAGTACTTC	TRBJ2-5	TRBD2	once	TRBV7-9
CASSQGTGMGNTEAFF	TGTGCCAGCAGCCAAGGGACTGGAATGGGAAACACTGAAGCTTTCTTT	TRBJ1-1	NA	once	TRBV14
CASSLDRGIQETQYF	TGTGCCAGCAGCCTTGACAGGGGAATTCAAGAGACCCAGTACTTC	TRBJ2-5	TRBD1	NA	TRBV11-2
CATQLNPGQGGSPLHF	TGTGCCACCCAACTCAACCCAGGACAGGGGGGTTCACCCCTCCACTTT	TRBJ1-6	TRBD1	NA	TRBV10-3
CASTPLTGGYEQYF	TGTGCCAGCACTCCCCTGACAGGGGGCTACGAGCAGTACTTC	TRBJ2-7	TRBD1	NA	TRBV28
CASSPDRVFGYTF	TGTGCCAGCAGTCCCGACAGGGTGTTCGGCTACACCTTC	TRBJ1-2	TRBD1	NA	TRBV6-6
CASSREGTQYF	TGTGCCAGCAGCCGGGAGGGTACGCAGTATTTT	TRBJ2-3	TRBD2	once	TRBV9
CASSLQGDRNTEAFF	TGTGCCAGCAGCTTACAAGGGGACAGGAACACTGAAGCTTTCTTT	TRBJ1-1	TRBD1	NA	TRBV7-2
CASSAGQGANYGYTF	TGTGCCAGCAGCGCTGGACAGGGGGCTAACTATGGCTACACCTTC	TRBJ1-2	TRBD1	NA	TRBV9
CASSGQGRNYGYTF	TGTGCCAGCAGCGGACAGGGGAGAAACTATGGCTACACCTTC	TRBJ1-2	TRBD1	NA	TRBV9
CASSVGDSPGANVLTF	TGTGCCAGCAGCGTAGGGGACAGCCCTGGGGCCAACGTCCTGACTTTC	TRBJ2-6	TRBD1	NA	TRBV9
CASSIETGGGSEAFF	TGTGCCAGTAGTATCGAGACAGGGGGCGGATCTGAAGCTTTCTTT	TRBJ1-1	TRBD1	NA	TRBV19
CASSQVTGGMHGYTF	TGTGCCAGCAGCCAAGTTACGGGGGGAATGCATGGCTACACCTTC	TRBJ1-2	NA	NA	TRBV14
CASSLGGLSNQPQHF	TGCGCCAGCAGCTTGGGGGGCCTTAGCAATCAGCCCCAGCATTTT	TRBJ1-5	NA	NA	TRBV5-1